The 20 T cell receptor beta chains in this list originate from one sample, sequenced in a study of T cell responses to AZD1222 COVID-19 vaccine. The data were produced by immunoSEQ multiplex PCR, yet TCRdb's version contains in-frame clones alone and is incomplete. The sample lists some 95,000 clones, around nine tenths occurring once. The sequencing here drew on peripheral blood, taken on day 0 of AZD1222 vaccination. These receptor sequences come from an adult in good health.

This sequence joins TRBV9 and TRBJ1-3; D perhaps matches TRBD1 (5 bases). V gave up 2 bases and J gave up 3 bases, with 12 bases separating them. Germline loops: CDR1 SGDLS, CDR2 YYNGEE. CDR3 length: 15 residues. The CDR3 sequence: CASSVNPGNGNTIYF. The CDR3 DNA is TGTGCCAGCAGCGTTAACCCAGGGAATGGAAACACCATATATTTT.

CDR3 protein: CASSLADTEAFF. CDR3 in DNA: TGTGCCAGCAGTTTAGCCGACACTGAAGCTTTCTTT. V is TRBV12-3 or TRBV12-4 and J is TRBJ1-1; unclear D gene. Trimming removed 0 bases at V and 3 bases at J, with 2 bases between. This CDR3 comprises 12 residues.

A single count supports this clone. The chain recombines TRBV7-2 with TRBJ1-6; 7 bases fit TRBD1. The CDR3 is 16 residues long. Germline V lookup: CDR1 SGHTA, CDR2 FQGNSA. The V segment lost 0 bases and the J segment 8 bases; nucleotides outside the gene matches: 7. CDR3 coding DNA: TGTGCCAGCAGCTTAGCAGGCGGCAGGGGGTATTCACCCCTCCACTTT. This sequence encodes CASSLAGGRGYSPLHF.

The chain has TRBV5-1 and TRBJ1-4; D is unclear. Per the germline V gene, CDR1 is SGHRS and CDR2 is YFSETQ. The CDR3 covers 14 residues. The V and J ends lost 5 bases and 3 bases respectively, with 11 bases between them. The DNA for the CDR3 is TGCGCCAGCAGGGTCGGCGGGTCTAATGAAAAACTGTTTTTT. Residues: CASRVGGSNEKLFF.

The chain links TRBV7-6 to TRBJ1-3; D gene ambiguous. The CDR3 extends over 15 amino acids. Trimming left V 5 bases short and J 2 bases short, with 13 bases between. CDR1 is SGHVS and CDR2 is FNYEAQ in the germline V gene. In DNA form, the CDR3 reads TGTGCCAGCAGCGCAGGATCGACGGCTGGAAACACCATATATTTT. Its translation: CASSAGSTAGNTIYF.

The genes are TRBV4-2 and TRBJ2-1; D may be TRBD2 (5 bases). CDR3 length: 15 residues. V was clipped by 1 base and J by 6 bases, with 13 bases between them. The germline V gene has CDR1 LGHNA and CDR2 YNFKEQ. The CDR3 DNA reads as TGTGCCAGCAGCCAAGGAACTAGGGCAACCAATGAGCAGTTCTTC. Its translation is CASSQGTRATNEQFF.

This chain links TRBV23-1 with TRBJ1-5; D ambiguous. TRBV23-1 qualifies as an ORF whose function is uncertain. V lost 4 bases and J 0 bases, leaving 19 bases between the germline ends. This CDR3 spans 18 amino acids. This chain's CDR3 is CASSPHFGSQHSNQPQHF. The CDR3 DNA follows: TGCGCCAGCAGTCCTCACTTCGGAAGTCAACATAGCAATCAGCCCCAGCATTTT.

V usage is TRBV11-2 and J usage is TRBJ1-5; the D is unclear. Germline V CDR1 and CDR2: SGHAT, FQNNGV. The V and J ends lost 1 base and 0 bases respectively, with 13 bases between them. This CDR3 is 17 amino acids long. Here the CDR3 reads CASSLGPRTDSNQPQHF. DNA of the CDR3: TGTGCCAGCAGCTTAGGTCCGAGAACCGATAGCAATCAGCCCCAGCATTTT.

V usage is TRBV7-9 and J usage is TRBJ1-5; TRBD1 might be the D (6 bases). Germline CDR1 reads SEHNR; CDR2 reads FQNEAQ (reference sequence). Trimming cost V 1 base and J 5 bases, with 12 bases left between them. This CDR3 is 15 amino acids long. CDR3 sequence reads: CASSLEPGADQPQHF. The DNA of the CDR3 is TGTGCCAGCAGCTTAGAACCGGGGGCAGATCAGCCCCAGCATTTT.

The chain has TRBV12-3 or TRBV12-4 and TRBJ2-1; tentative D call: TRBD2 (6 bases). The V gene lost 8 bases and the J gene lost 3 bases, with 11 bases spanning the gap. This CDR3 is built from 13 residues. CDR3 sequence: CASWGDLYNEQFF. CDR3 nucleotides: TGTGCCAGCTGGGGGGACCTCTACAATGAGCAGTTCTTC.

The chain is built from TRBV21-1 and TRBJ2-1; the table's D call, TRBD2, was not checked against the DNA. TRBV21-1 counts as a pseudogene. This CDR3 has 16 amino acids. CDR3 coding DNA: TGTGCCAGAAAATCCGGACTAGCGAGCTCCTACAATGAGCAGTTCTTC. Encoded protein: CARKSGLASSYNEQFF.

The rearrangement uses TRBV3-1 (or the pseudogene TRBV3-2) and TRBJ2-7; 9 nucleotides align to TRBD2. The germline CDR1 and CDR2 sequences are LGHDT and YNNKEL (reference sequence). CDR3 length equals 16 residues. V lost 1 base to trimming and J lost 0 bases; unmatched junction nucleotides: 4. The CDR3 DNA is TGTGCCAGCAGCCAAGTACTAGCGGGTACCTCCTACGAGCAGTACTTC. Translation gives CASSQVLAGTSYEQYF.

The V and J genes are TRBV5-1 and TRBJ1-2; TRBD1 agrees at 7 bases. Germline V gives CDR1 SGHRS, CDR2 YFSETQ. The CDR3 has 13 residues. V trimming: 3 bases; J trimming: 2 bases; junction bases outside the gene matches: 1. CDR3: CASSSGQNYGYTF. CDR3 bases: TGCGCCAGCAGCTCGGGACAGAACTATGGCTACACCTTC.

This chain links TRBV7-9 with TRBJ2-7; D is unresolved. This CDR3 is built from 11 residues. Trimming pared 4 bases from V and 6 bases from J, leaving 7 bases between. In germline, CDR1 is SEHNR, CDR2 FQNEAQ (reference sequence). The CDR3 DNA sequence: TGTGCCAGCAGCTCCACGTCCGAGCAGTACTTC. Amino acid sequence: CASSSTSEQYF.

The chain carries TRBV7-2 and TRBJ2-7, with D perhaps matching TRBD1 or TRBD2 (7 bases each). The ends were cut back, 3 bases at V and 4 bases at J, with 13 bases in the middle. The CDR3 consists of 14 residues. Germline V lookup: CDR1 SGHTA, CDR2 FQGNSA. CDR3 protein: CASSLYRGGYEQYF. CDR3 nucleotide sequence: TGTGCCAGCAGCTTGTACAGGGGAGGGTACGAGCAGTACTTC. Together with reference TRBV7-2 and TRBJ2-7, the CDR3 gives the full variable domain: GAGVSQSPSNKVTEKGKDVELRCDPISGHTALYWYRQSLGQGLEFLIYFQGNSAPDKSGLPSDRFSAERTGGSVSTLTIQRTQQEDSAVYLCASSLYRGGYEQYFGPGTRLTVT.

The chain is built from TRBV5-8 and TRBJ1-5; D not certain. Between the trimmed V and J ends, which lost 0 bases and 7 bases, there was a span of 11 bases. CDR1 and CDR2 (germline): SGHTS, YDEGEE. CDR3 length equals 14 residues. As DNA, the CDR3 is TGTGCCAGCAGCTTGGCTCCAACCGGCCAGCCCCAGCATTTT. Translated: CASSLAPTGQPQHF.

The rearrangement uses TRBV5-5 and TRBJ2-2, with D possibly being TRBD2 (6 bases). Trimming removed 7 bases from V and 6 bases from J, with 22 bases in between. The CDR3 covers 16 residues. CDR1 and CDR2 (germline): SGHKS, YYEKEE (reference sequence). The CDR3 here is CASRLRPGTPPGELFF. The CDR3 coding sequence is TGTGCCAGCCGGTTACGGCCAGGGACTCCGCCCGGGGAGCTGTTTTTT.

This clone showed up just once. The chain employs TRBV11-3 and TRBJ2-7; 11 bases line up with TRBD2. This CDR3 has 13 amino acids. The V gene end was trimmed by 5 bases and the J gene end by 5 bases; junction bases not matched to a gene: 2. Germline values: CDR1 SGHNT, CDR2 YENEEA. CDR3 sequence: CASSTSGGNEQYF. The CDR3 region has the DNA TGTGCCAGCAGCACTAGCGGGGGAAACGAGCAGTACTTC.

Of note for this clone: One junction end does not reproduce the germline sequence, and a read error may be involved. The V and J genes are TRBV30 and TRBJ1-6; D is unresolved. The CDR3 contains 13 residues. In germline, CDR1 is GTSNPN, CDR2 SVGIG (reference sequence). CDR3: CASGEPYNSSLHF. The CDR3 region has the DNA TGTGCCTCCGGGGAACCCTATAATTCATCCCTCCACTTT. Full variable domain (remainder filled in from reference TRBV30 and TRBJ1-6): SQTIHQWPATLVQPVGSPLSLECTVEGTSNPNLYWYRQAAGRGLQLLFYSVGIGQISSEVPQNLSASRPQDRQFILSSKKLLLSDSGFYLCASGEPYNSSLHFGNGTRLTVT.

Of note for this clone: One end of the junction is discordant with germline, which a read error may explain. The rearrangement links TRBV28 to TRBJ1-5, with 7 bases identical to TRBD1. Germline CDR1 reads MDHEN; CDR2 reads SYDVKM. The CDR3 consists of 12 residues. This CDR3 reads CASSLGTASRYF. Written as DNA, the CDR3 is TGTGCCAGCAGTTTAGGGACAGCCTCCCGGTATTTT.